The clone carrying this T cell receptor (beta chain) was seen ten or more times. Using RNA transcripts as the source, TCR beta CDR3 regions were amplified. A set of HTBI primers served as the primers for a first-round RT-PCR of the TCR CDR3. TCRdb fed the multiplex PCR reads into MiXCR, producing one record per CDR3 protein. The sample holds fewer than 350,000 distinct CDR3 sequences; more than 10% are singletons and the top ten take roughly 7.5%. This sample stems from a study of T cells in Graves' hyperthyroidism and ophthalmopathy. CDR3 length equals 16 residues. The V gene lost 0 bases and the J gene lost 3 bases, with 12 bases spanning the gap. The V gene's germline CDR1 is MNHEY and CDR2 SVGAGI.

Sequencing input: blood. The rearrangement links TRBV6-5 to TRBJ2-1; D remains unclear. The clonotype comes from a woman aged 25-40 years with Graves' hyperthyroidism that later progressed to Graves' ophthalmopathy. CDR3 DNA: TGTGCCAGCAGTTACTCGAGTTTAAACAGCTACAATGAGCAGTTCTTC. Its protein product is CASSYSSLNSYNEQFF.